A selection of T cell receptor beta chains follows, all from one sample in a study of OX40 agonist ivuxolimab in advanced cancers. TCRdb's table, derived via immunoSEQ multiplex PCR, lists solely in-frame clones and lacks some. The data show around 40,000 clones, approximately 79% seen once. Sequencing used CD4+ or CD8+ T cells sorted from blood, obtained in a trial of the OX40 agonist ivuxolimab. The receptors stem from an adult with an advanced solid tumor such as melanoma, head and neck, liver or kidney cancer. CDR3s include the opening cysteine and the closing phenylalanine or tryptophan. The D gene is left open where the match is weak. Not all rows give a size; the values are once, few, many and, for expanded clones, a class.

length	V	D	size	J	CDR3	DNA
11	TRBV11-2	NA	NA	TRBJ1-1	CASSLGVWAFF	TGTGCCAGCAGCTTAGGGGTGTGGGCTTTCTTT
15	TRBV7-2	NA	once	TRBJ1-1	CASSLMGKGNTEAFF	TGTGCCAGCAGCCTAATGGGAAAGGGGAACACTGAAGCTTTCTTT
14	TRBV7-9	NA	NA	TRBJ2-5	CASSQAASQETQYF	TGTGCCAGCAGCCAGGCGGCGAGCCAAGAGACCCAGTACTTC
13	TRBV7-8	NA	NA	TRBJ2-7	CASSLLGSYEQYF	TGTGCCAGCAGCTTATTAGGCAGCTACGAGCAGTACTTC
15	TRBV7-9	TRBD1	NA	TRBJ1-6	CASSLATGKFSPLHF	TGTGCCAGCAGCTTGGCGACAGGGAAATTTTCACCCCTCCACTTT
13	TRBV7-9	NA	NA	TRBJ1-1	CASSLMGGSEAFF	TGTGCCAGCAGCTTGATGGGGGGCTCCGAAGCTTTCTTT
12	TRBV7-2	NA	NA	TRBJ1-2	CASSLVIGGYTF	TGTGCCAGCAGCTTAGTAATCGGGGGCTACACCTTC
17	TRBV19	NA	NA	TRBJ1-1	CASSPHTSGILNTEAFF	TGTGCCAGTAGTCCCCACACTTCAGGGATTTTGAACACTGAAGCTTTCTTT
12	TRBV19	NA	once	TRBJ1-5	CASRLHNQPQHF	TGTGCCAGTAGACTACACAATCAGCCCCAGCATTTT
14	TRBV29-1	TRBD1	NA	TRBJ1-4	CSVRTGSTRGGLFF	TGCAGCGTCAGGACAGGGTCTACCCGAGGGGGACTGTTTTTT
14	TRBV6-6	NA	few	TRBJ1-3	CASSYESRGNTIYF	TGTGCCAGCAGTTACGAGTCCAGGGGAAACACCATATATTTT
13	TRBV5-6	NA	NA	TRBJ2-3	CASSLWDPDTQYF	TGTGCCAGCAGCTTGTGGGATCCAGATACGCAGTATTTT
15	TRBV9	NA	NA	TRBJ2-7	CASSVASTGYYEQYF	TGTGCCAGCAGCGTAGCAAGTACAGGGTACTACGAGCAGTACTTC
17	TRBV6-1	NA	NA	TRBJ2-7	CASSQGLTGWGFYEQYF	TGTGCCAGCAGTCAAGGCCTCACAGGGTGGGGATTCTACGAGCAGTACTTC
13	TRBV6-1	NA	NA	TRBJ1-5	CASSQGPGQPQHF	TGTGCCAGCAGTCAGGGCCCAGGCCAGCCCCAGCATTTT
15	TRBV27	NA	NA	TRBJ2-6	CASSMINSGANVLTF	TGTGCCAGCAGTATGATTAACTCTGGGGCCAACGTCCTGACTTTC
16	TRBV2	NA	NA	TRBJ2-4	CASSGRDGSAGNIQYF	TGTGCCAGCAGCGGGCGGGACGGAAGCGCCGGAAACATTCAGTACTTC
15	TRBV30	NA	few	TRBJ2-2	CACHLWEANTGELFF	TGTGCCTGTCACTTGTGGGAGGCGAACACCGGGGAGCTGTTTTTT
12	TRBV10-3	NA	NA	TRBJ1-2	CAISMVGYGYTF	TGTGCCATCAGTATGGTCGGCTATGGCTACACCTTC
15	TRBV7-6	NA	few	TRBJ1-1	CASSLPQTVNTEAFF	TGTGCCAGCAGCTTACCTCAGACAGTGAACACTGAAGCTTTCTTT
13	TRBV6-5	NA	NA	TRBJ2-5	CASSTTTRGTQYF	TGTGCCAGCAGCACTACTACACGGGGGACCCAGTACTTC
15	TRBV6-5	TRBD2	NA	TRBJ2-1	CASSNSGRQWNEQFF	TGTGCCAGCAGCAATAGCGGGAGGCAGTGGAATGAGCAGTTCTTC